These 28 T cell receptor beta chains share one sample of origin, sequenced in a study of blood T cell repertoires in COVID-19. The method was immunoSEQ multiplex PCR; TCRdb's version includes in-frame clones alone and lacks a portion of them. The repertoire holds roughly 230,000 clones, with approximately 77% as singletons. What was sequenced was peripheral blood. The receptors here all came from a woman aged 80 or over with acute or convalescent COVID-19.

The CDR3 loop reads CASSFADNEQFF. CDR3 bases: TGCGCCAGCAGCTTTGCAGACAATGAGCAGTTCTTC. This rearrangement joins TRBV5-1 to TRBJ2-1; no firm D call. CDR1 is SGHRS and CDR2 is YFSETQ in the germline V gene. V was cut by 2 bases and J by 5 bases, with 5 bases left in between. The CDR3 runs to 12 residues.

The CDR3 sequence: CASSSSSWRTDTQYF. In nucleotides, the CDR3 is TGTGCCAGCAGCTCATCTAGCTGGAGGACAGATACGCAGTATTTT. The chain employs TRBV9 and TRBJ2-3; D might be TRBD2 (5 bases). CDR3 length: 15 amino acids. V shed 4 bases and J shed 3 bases, with 15 bases lying between them. Germline lookup yields CDR1 SGDLS and CDR2 YYNGEE.

In this sample, this clone turned up once. The chain carries TRBV7-3 and TRBJ2-3, with 9 positions matching TRBD1. The germline CDR1 and CDR2 sequences are SGHTA and FQGTGA. The CDR3 length is 15 residues. The J segment lost 3 bases and the V segment lost 4 bases, leaving 5 bases of the junction unmatched. CDR3: CASSSSTGGTDTQYF. In nucleotides, the CDR3 is TGTGCCAGCAGCTCGTCGACAGGGGGGACAGATACGCAGTATTTT.

The CDR3 DNA follows: TGTGCCAGCAGCTCCGAGCGGCCTAAACAAGAGACCCAGTACTTC. Protein: CASSSERPKQETQYF. The J gene is TRBJ2-5, the V gene TRBV7-8, with a tentative D call TRBD2 (5 bases). The germline gives CDR1 SGHVS, CDR2 FQNEAQ. The germline V and J ends were trimmed by 4 bases and 2 bases, with 14 bases remaining between them. The CDR3 has 15 residues.

The rearrangement links TRBV6-6 to TRBJ1-5; D gene unclear. V was pared by 5 bases and J by 0 bases, with 14 bases between. The CDR3 consists of 16 residues. The germline V gene has CDR1 MNHNY and CDR2 SVGAGI (reference sequence). The CDR3, as DNA: TGTGCCAGCAGTCTAAAGGACGGGAATAGCAATCAGCCCCAGCATTTT. Its translation is CASSLKDGNSNQPQHF.

The rearrangement joins TRBV20-1 to TRBJ2-3, with TRBD2 matching 11 bases. Per the germline V gene, CDR1 is DFQATT and CDR2 is SNEGSKA (reference sequence). V shed 3 bases, J shed 2 bases, and the junction held 7 bases outside the gene matches. The CDR3 is made up of 16 amino acids. The CDR3 loop reads CSASTPSGGNTDTQYF. CDR3 in DNA: TGCAGTGCTAGTACCCCTAGCGGGGGGAACACAGATACGCAGTATTTT.

CDR3 protein: CATTSTDTQYF. In DNA form, the CDR3 reads TGTGCCACCACTAGCACAGATACGCAGTATTTT. The chain carries TRBV10-3 and TRBJ2-3; no clear D. V lost 10 bases and J 0 bases, leaving 5 bases between the germline ends. The CDR3 sequence is 11 residues long. Germline CDR1 and CDR2: ENHRY and SYGVKD.

This clone has only a few counts. Different DNA sequences within this sample yield the same CDR3. This sequence joins TRBV7-3 and TRBJ1-1; D is possibly TRBD1 (5 bases). Germline V gene data show CDR1 as SGHTA and CDR2 as FQGTGA. V was cut by 2 bases and J by 1 base, with 5 bases left in between. The CDR3 is 13 amino acids. CDR3 amino acids: CASSLDRNTEAFF. The DNA of the CDR3 is TGTGCCAGCAGCTTAGACAGGAACACTGAAGCTTTCTTT. The variable domain in full, completed from reference TRBV7-3 and TRBJ1-1, reads GAGVSQTPSNKVTEKGKYVELRCDPISGHTALYWYRQSLGQGPEFLIYFQGTGAADDSGLPNDRFFAVRPEGSVSTLKIQRTERGDSAVYLCASSLDRNTEAFFGQGTRLTVV.

The chain joins TRBV10-3 to TRBJ1-1, with 8 bases aligning to TRBD1. The germline CDR1 and CDR2 sequences are ENHRY and SYGVKD. There are 13 residues in the CDR3. Trimming cost V 4 bases and J 4 bases; bases outside gene matches: 2. The CDR3 reads CAISVQGVTEAFF. The CDR3, as DNA: TGTGCCATCAGTGTACAGGGGGTCACTGAAGCTTTCTTT.

This clone was seen once. The chain couples TRBV3-1 (or the pseudogene TRBV3-2) to TRBJ1-2; a possible D gene is TRBD1 (5 bases). Trimming stripped 6 bases from V and 7 bases from J, with 15 bases between. Germline assignment: CDR1 LGHDT and CDR2 YNNKEL (reference sequence). This CDR3 has 13 residues. CDR3 DNA sequence: TGTGCCAGCAGTCCGGACATACGGATTGGCTACACCTTC. Amino acids: CASSPDIRIGYTF.

CDR3 sequence reads: CASSSTVLQETQYF. The CDR3 region has the DNA TGTGCCAGCAGCTCGACAGTCCTCCAAGAGACCCAGTACTTC. The rearrangement uses TRBV11-1 and TRBJ2-5; D may be TRBD1 (5 bases). Germline lookup yields CDR1 SGHAT and CDR2 FQDESV (reference sequence). V was clipped by 4 bases and J by 1 base, with 10 bases between them. This CDR3 contains 14 residues.

The gene calls are TRBV15 and TRBJ2-1; tentatively, D is TRBD2 (5 bases). The germline CDR1 and CDR2 sequences are LNHNV and YYDKDF (reference sequence). The V and J ends lost 1 base and 4 bases respectively, with 17 bases between them. The CDR3 covers 17 residues. CDR3 residues: CATSRASTGILYNEQFF. DNA of the CDR3: TGTGCCACCAGCAGAGCCTCTACGGGGATACTTTACAATGAGCAGTTCTTC.

This clone came up once. The V and J genes are TRBV28 and TRBJ2-3; a weak D match, TRBD2 (7 bases). The V and J ends lost 9 bases and 0 bases respectively, with 13 bases between them. This CDR3 contains 14 residues. Per germline, CDR1 MDHEN and CDR2 SYDVKM. In DNA, the CDR3 is TGTGCCAGGAAGCGGGACACTAGCACAGATACGCAGTATTTT. Protein: CARKRDTSTDTQYF.

The chain is built from TRBV6-1 and TRBJ1-4, with TRBD1 matching 7 bases. Trimming took 3 bases from V and 2 from J; bases not matched to a gene: 3. Germline-derived CDR1 and CDR2 are MNHNS and SASEGT. This CDR3 spans 15 amino acids. CDR3 amino acids: CASSDRQGTNEKLFF. In nucleotides, the CDR3 is TGTGCCAGCAGTGACCGACAGGGTACTAATGAAAAACTGTTTTTT.

This rearrangement joins TRBV19 to TRBJ1-2; a weak D match, TRBD1 (5 bases). Germline V CDR1 and CDR2: LNHDA, SQIVND (reference sequence). Between the trimmed V and J ends, which lost 4 bases and 4 bases, there was a span of 13 bases. The length of the CDR3 is 14 residues. The chain's CDR3 is CASSREGRPYGYTF. In DNA form, the CDR3 reads TGTGCCAGTAGTAGGGAGGGACGGCCCTATGGCTACACCTTC. Filled out from reference TRBV19 and TRBJ1-2, the complete variable domain reads DGGITQSPKYLFRKEGQNVTLSCEQNLNHDAMYWYRQDPGQGLRLIYYSQIVNDFQKGDIAEGYSVSREKKESFPLTVTSAQKNPTAFYLCASSREGRPYGYTFGSGTRLTVV.

The CDR3 region is CASSLGTSGGAYEQYF. The CDR3 coding sequence is TGTGCCAGCAGCTTAGGAACTAGCGGGGGGGCCTACGAGCAGTACTTC. The V and J genes are TRBV11-2 and TRBJ2-7; TRBD2 agrees at 13 bases. The CDR3 is made up of 16 amino acids. From germline, CDR1 is SGHAT and CDR2 FQNNGV. The V segment lost 1 base and the J segment 2 bases; nucleotides outside the gene matches: 2.

J is TRBJ1-1 and V is TRBV14; D ambiguous. The CDR3 spans 13 residues. CDR1 and CDR2 (germline): SGHDN, FVKESK. Trimming stripped 2 bases from V and 1 base from J, with 5 bases between. The CDR3 protein is CASSQSSNTEAFF. In DNA, the CDR3 is TGTGCCAGCAGCCAATCGTCGAACACTGAAGCTTTCTTT.

A single count supports this clone. The rearrangement uses TRBV12-3 or TRBV12-4 and TRBJ2-3; D is unresolved. CDR3 length: 12 amino acids. Trimming pared 5 bases from V and 11 bases from J, leaving 14 bases between. For the CDR3, the DNA is TGTGCCAGCAGTCCCGGTCCGAGGTTGCAGTATTTT. Protein: CASSPGPRLQYF.

This clone was recorded only once. The chain employs TRBV7-9 and TRBJ1-3; D is perhaps TRBD1 (6 bases). The V and J ends lost 5 bases and 0 bases respectively, with 14 bases between them. The length of the CDR3 is 16 residues. Germline CDR1 and CDR2: SEHNR and FQNEAQ (reference sequence). DNA for the CDR3: TGTGCCAGCAGCATATATCGAGGGGGCTCTGGAAACACCATATATTTT. It yields the protein CASSIYRGGSGNTIYF.

The rearrangement links TRBV13 to TRBJ2-1; D may be TRBD2 (6 bases). Trimming cost V 2 bases and J 10 bases, with 15 bases left between them. This CDR3 spans 14 amino acids. Germline V gene data show CDR1 as PRHDT and CDR2 as FYEKMQ (reference sequence). CDR3 sequence (DNA): TGTGCCAGCAGCTTATTCGGGGGAAGCAGAGAGCAGTTCTTC. It yields the protein CASSLFGGSREQFF.

This chain links TRBV7-9 with TRBJ1-4; D is unclear. CDR1 is SEHNR and CDR2 is FQNEAQ in the germline V gene (reference sequence). V shed 2 bases and J shed 3 bases, with 7 bases lying between them. The CDR3 is 14 amino acids. The CDR3 bases are TGTGCCAGCAGCTTACCAGGCCCTAATGAAAAACTGTTTTTT. It yields the protein CASSLPGPNEKLFF.

The chain combines TRBV28 with TRBJ2-5; tentatively, D is TRBD2 (5 bases). Between the trimmed V and J ends, which lost 1 base and 8 bases, there was a span of 17 bases. The CDR3 extends over 15 amino acids. CDR1 and CDR2 (germline): MDHEN, SYDVKM. The CDR3 sequence is CASSLSGTGVHTQYF. The CDR3, as DNA: TGTGCCAGCAGTTTATCCGGAACCGGGGTCCACACCCAGTACTTC.

The chain is built from TRBV6-5 and TRBJ2-3; TRBD2 aligns across 12 bases. V lost 8 bases and J lost 4; bases outside the gene matches: 7. The CDR3 consists of 15 residues. Per germline, CDR1 MNHEY and CDR2 SVGAGI. CDR3 protein: CASSSSGGAPDTQYF. The CDR3 DNA reads TGTGCCAGCTCGTCTAGCGGGGGGGCCCCAGATACGCAGTATTTT.

This rearrangement joins TRBV18 to TRBJ1-3, with a possible D match to TRBD1 (5 bases). This CDR3 contains 17 residues. Trimming removed 5 bases from V and 0 bases from J, with 17 bases in between. Per germline, CDR1 KGHSH and CDR2 LQKENI. The chain's CDR3 is CASSTARQGNSGNTIYF. Written as DNA, the CDR3 is TGTGCCAGCTCAACTGCGAGGCAGGGCAACTCTGGAAACACCATATATTTT.

The rearrangement uses TRBV10-3 and TRBJ1-2; D remains ambiguous. V lost 3 bases and J 7 bases, leaving 6 bases between the germline ends. Germline-derived CDR1 and CDR2 are ENHRY and SYGVKD. The CDR3 is made up of 11 amino acids. The CDR3 loop reads CAISDLSGYTF. The CDR3 bases are TGTGCCATCAGTGACCTGAGTGGCTACACCTTC.

The chain employs TRBV29-1 and TRBJ2-5, with 8 bases fitting TRBD1. This CDR3 comprises 12 residues. Per the germline V gene, CDR1 is SQVTM and CDR2 is ANQGSEA. V was pared by 7 bases and J by 4 bases, with 5 bases of the junction left unmatched. In DNA, the CDR3 is TGCAGCGCCTACGGACAGGGAGAGACCCAGTACTTC. The encoded protein is CSAYGQGETQYF. The variable domain in full, with the rest retrieved from reference TRBV29-1 and TRBJ2-5, is SAVISQKPSRDICQRGTSLTIQCQVDSQVTMMFWYRQQPGQSLTLIATANQGSEATYESGFVIDKFPISRPNLTFSTLTVSNMSPEDSSIYLCSAYGQGETQYFGPGTRLLVL.

This clone turned up a few times. The chain couples TRBV6-1 to TRBJ1-2, with 11 bases identical to TRBD1. The CDR3 has 17 residues. The ends lost 2 bases at V and 7 bases at J; junction bases unmatched: 12. Germline-derived CDR1 and CDR2 are MNHNS and SASEGT. CDR3 in DNA: TGTGCCAGCAGTGAACAAGGACAGGGGGCCGGTCTGGGTGGCTACACCTTC. Amino acid sequence: CASSEQGQGAGLGGYTF.

This chain uses TRBV7-2 with TRBJ1-2; 8 nucleotides agree with TRBD1. The CDR3 runs 16 residues. Germline values: CDR1 SGHTA, CDR2 FQGNSA. The trim removed 4 bases at V and 7 bases at J, leaving 14 bases unmatched. CDR3 sequence reads: CASSSAPGTGAGGYTF. As DNA, the CDR3 is TGTGCCAGCAGCTCGGCCCCTGGGACAGGCGCGGGTGGCTACACCTTC.